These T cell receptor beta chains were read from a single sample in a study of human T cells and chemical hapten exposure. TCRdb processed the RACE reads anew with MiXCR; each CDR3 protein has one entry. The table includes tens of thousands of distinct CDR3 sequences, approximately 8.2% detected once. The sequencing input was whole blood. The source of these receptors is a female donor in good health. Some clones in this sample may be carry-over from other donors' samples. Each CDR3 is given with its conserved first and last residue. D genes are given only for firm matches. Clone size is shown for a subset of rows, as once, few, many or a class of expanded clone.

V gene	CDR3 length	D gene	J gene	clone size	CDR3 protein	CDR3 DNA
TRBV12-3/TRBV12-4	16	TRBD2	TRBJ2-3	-	CASSVLAEISTDTQYF	TGTGCCAGCAGTGTACTAGCGGAGATTAGCACAGATACGCAGTATTTT
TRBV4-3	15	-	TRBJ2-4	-	CTSSQQGSAKNIQYF	TGCACCAGCAGCCAGCAGGGTTCGGCCAAAAACATTCAGTACTTC
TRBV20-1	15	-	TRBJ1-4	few	CSATGGSATNEKLFF	TGCAGTGCTACGGGAGGGTCTGCAACTAATGAAAAACTGTTTTTT
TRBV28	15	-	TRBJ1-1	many	CASIRMTGEEPEAFF	TGTGCCAGTATTCGTATGACAGGCGAAGAGCCTGAAGCTTTCTTT
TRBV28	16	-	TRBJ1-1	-	CASSFGRGRVNTEAFF	TGTGCCAGCAGTTTTGGTCGGGGGAGAGTGAACACTGAAGCTTTCTTT
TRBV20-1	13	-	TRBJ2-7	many	CSARAISGYEQYF	TGCAGTGCTAGAGCTATCAGTGGGTACGAGCAGTACTTC
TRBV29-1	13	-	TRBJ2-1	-	CSVAQGIYNEQFF	TGCAGCGTTGCCCAAGGGATTTACAATGAGCAGTTCTTC
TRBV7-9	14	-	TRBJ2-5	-	CASSFRGTAETQYF	TGTGCCAGCAGCTTTCGGGGGACAGCGGAGACCCAGTACTTC
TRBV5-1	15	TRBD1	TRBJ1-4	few	CASSNRQGGNEKLFF	TGCGCCAGCAGCAACCGACAGGGGGGAAATGAAAAACTGTTTTTT
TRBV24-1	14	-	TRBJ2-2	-	CATSDSLLAGELFF	TGTGCCACCAGTGACAGTCTCCTGGCCGGGGAGCTGTTTTTT
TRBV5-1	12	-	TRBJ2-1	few	CASSAVRNEQFF	TGCGCCAGCAGCGCCGTCCGCAATGAGCAGTTCTTC
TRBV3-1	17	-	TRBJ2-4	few	CASSQARRALAKNIQYF	TGTGCCAGCAGCCAAGCGCGGAGGGCTTTAGCCAAAAACATTCAGTACTTC
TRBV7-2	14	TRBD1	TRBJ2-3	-	CASSSGQGPDTQYF	TGTGCCAGCAGCTCTGGACAGGGGCCAGATACGCAGTATTTT
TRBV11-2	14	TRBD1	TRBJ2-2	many	CASSRTGYTGELFF	TGTGCCAGCAGCCGGACAGGGTACACCGGGGAGCTGTTTTTT
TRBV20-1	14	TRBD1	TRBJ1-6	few	CSARRGQPNSPLHF	TGCAGTGCTAGGCGGGGACAGCCGAATTCACCCCTCCACTTT